What follows are 18 T cell receptor beta chains derived from one specimen sequenced in a study of blood T cell repertoires in COVID-19. Assay: immunoSEQ multiplex PCR; the TCRdb copy retains only in-frame clones and omits some. The data contain hundreds of thousands of clones, approximately 81% of them singletons. Material for sequencing was peripheral blood. The receptor source for this set is a woman aged 80 or older with acute or convalescent COVID-19.

This chain joins TRBV3-1 (or the pseudogene TRBV3-2) and TRBJ1-5; 9 nucleotides match TRBD1. V trimming: 4 bases; J trimming: 5 bases; junction bases outside the gene matches: 3. The germline CDR1 and CDR2 sequences are LGHDT and YNNKEL (reference sequence). This CDR3 has 14 amino acids. CDR3: CASSRTGEDQPQHF. In nucleotides, the CDR3 is TGTGCCAGCAGCCGGACAGGGGAGGATCAGCCCCAGCATTTT.

V gene TRBV3-1 (or the pseudogene TRBV3-2) combines with J gene TRBJ1-2; D unclear. The CDR3 runs 16 residues. V was pared by 1 base and J by 0 bases, with 12 bases between. Germline-derived CDR1 and CDR2 are LGHDT and YNNKEL (reference sequence). The CDR3 protein is CASSQGNEGSNYGYTF. The DNA of the CDR3 is TGTGCCAGCAGCCAAGGAAACGAGGGTTCTAACTATGGCTACACCTTC.

This chain connects TRBV15 to TRBJ2-7; tentatively, D is TRBD2 (5 bases). The germline V gene encodes CDR1 LNHNV and CDR2 YYDKDF (reference sequence). The length of the CDR3 is 13 residues. Trimming shortened V by 5 bases and J by 6 bases, and 14 bases separated the two germline ends. The CDR3 reads CATSPRGLAEQYF. DNA of the CDR3: TGTGCCACCAGCCCCCGAGGGCTTGCCGAGCAGTACTTC.

The chain has TRBV6-2 or TRBV6-3 and TRBJ2-3; TRBD1 is a possible D gene (5 bases). This CDR3 spans 15 amino acids. Germline loops: CDR1 MNHEY, CDR2 SVGEGT. Trimming took off 2 bases at V and 1 base at J, with 10 bases between the two ends. CDR3 DNA sequence: TGTGCCAGCAGTTACCGGCAGGGCCGCACAGATACGCAGTATTTT. Residues: CASSYRQGRTDTQYF.

The chain joins TRBV2 to TRBJ1-5; 7 nucleotides line up with TRBD1. The germline gives CDR1 SNHLY, CDR2 FYNNEI. V was pared by 3 bases and J by 2 bases, with 4 bases of the junction left unmatched. The CDR3 consists of 15 residues. Written as DNA, the CDR3 is TGTGCCAGCAGTGAGACCGGACAGGGCAATCAGCCCCAGCATTTT. It is translated as CASSETGQGNQPQHF.

This clone was seen only a few times. The chain is built from TRBV7-9 and TRBJ2-7; 7 nucleotides line up with TRBD2. J was trimmed by 0 bases and V by 8 bases; bases with no gene match: 7. Per germline, CDR1 SEHNR and CDR2 FQNEAQ (reference sequence). The CDR3 totals 14 residues. CDR3 coding DNA: TGTGCCAGCTCCTGGGGGGGAGGCTCCTACGAGCAGTACTTC. Protein: CASSWGGGSYEQYF.

The chain is built from TRBV5-1 and TRBJ1-1; D unresolved. Trimming left V 0 bases short and J 7 bases short, with 10 bases between. CDR1 and CDR2 from the germline V gene are SGHRS and YFSETQ. The CDR3 contains 13 residues. For the CDR3, the DNA is TGCGCCAGCAGCTTGGACAGTCAACATGAAGCTTTCTTT. Residues: CASSLDSQHEAFF.

The chain carries TRBV13 and TRBJ2-3, with 12 bases fitting TRBD2. The CDR3 extends over 19 amino acids. CDR1 is PRHDT, CDR2 FYEKMQ, per germline (reference sequence). With 5 bases clipped from V and 0 bases from J, the junction kept 12 bases outside the gene matches. For the CDR3, the DNA is TGTGCCAGCAGCATTAGACGGCTAGCGGGGGGGCTGAGCACAGATACGCAGTATTTT. Its protein product is CASSIRRLAGGLSTDTQYF. Combining the CDR3 with reference TRBV13 and TRBJ2-3 gives the whole variable domain AAGVIQSPRHLIKEKRETATLKCYPIPRHDTVYWYQQGPGQDPQFLISFYEKMQSDKGSIPDRFSAQQFSDYHSELNMSSLELGDSALYFCASSIRRLAGGLSTDTQYFGPGTRLTVL.

The J gene is TRBJ2-1, the V gene TRBV6-1, with 10 bases that match TRBD1. With V trimmed by 5 bases and J by 3 bases, 4 bases remained unmatched. This CDR3 comprises 15 residues. Per the germline V gene, CDR1 is MNHNS and CDR2 is SASEGT. CDR3 nucleotide sequence: TGTGCCAGCAGTTGGGGACAGGGGAACTACAATGAGCAGTTCTTC. This translates into CASSWGQGNYNEQFF.

As for this clone: The same CDR3 can be traced to other DNA sequences in this sample. The chain links TRBV5-1 to TRBJ1-4, with TRBD1 identical over 8 bases. V was clipped by 0 bases and J by 5 bases; unmatched bases: 3. Germline V gene sequence: CDR1 SGHRS, CDR2 YFSETQ. The CDR3 consists of 15 residues. CDR3: CASSLAGTGNEKLFF. For the CDR3, the DNA is TGCGCCAGCAGCTTGGCCGGGACAGGAAATGAAAAACTGTTTTTT.

The V call is TRBV15, the J call TRBJ1-2; 9 bases agree with TRBD1. CDR3 size: 17 residues. CDR1 is LNHNV and CDR2 is YYDKDF in the germline V gene (reference sequence). Germline trimming cut 1 base from V and 3 bases from J; bases unmatched to any gene: 9. CDR3 coding DNA: TGTGCCACCAGCAGAGCAGGGCTGGGGGACAGGGACTATGGCTACACCTTC. This sequence encodes CATSRAGLGDRDYGYTF.

The V call is TRBV5-4, the J call TRBJ2-3; the match to TRBD1 covers 10 bases. This CDR3 is 16 amino acids long. Germline trimming cut 3 bases from V and 3 bases from J; bases unmatched to any gene: 7. Germline lookup yields CDR1 SGHNT and CDR2 YYREEE (reference sequence). For the CDR3, the DNA is TGTGCCAGCAGCTCTTGGACAGGGGGAGTTACAGATACGCAGTATTTT. It specifies CASSSWTGGVTDTQYF.

The chain links TRBV12-5 to TRBJ2-1, with TRBD2 identical over 10 bases. The CDR3 is 16 amino acids. The junction had 9 bases not matched to a gene; V was cut back by 0 bases and J by 10 bases. The germline CDR1 and CDR2 sequences are LGHNT and FRNRAP. CDR3 sequence: CASGLVRSGGAREQFF. Here the CDR3 DNA reads TGTGCTAGTGGTTTGGTAAGAAGCGGGGGGGCCAGGGAGCAGTTCTTC.

This chain joins TRBV10-3 and TRBJ2-5; the D is unclear. V gave up 3 bases and J gave up 5 bases, with 10 bases separating them. The CDR3 is 13 residues long. Germline loops: CDR1 ENHRY, CDR2 SYGVKD. This CDR3 reads CAISDLRHETQYF. The CDR3 region has the DNA TGTGCCATCAGTGACTTGCGGCACGAGACCCAGTACTTC.

The DNA of the CDR3 is TGTGCTAGTGGTTTGGCGAGACGGGGGGGAACGCCTTTTGGCGAGCAGTACTTC. Its protein product is CASGLARRGGTPFGEQYF. The chain carries TRBV12-5 and TRBJ2-7; 8 bases agree with TRBD2. Unmatched junction bases numbered 17, after V lost 1 base and J lost 6 bases. The CDR3 covers 18 residues. Per the germline V gene, CDR1 is LGHNT and CDR2 is FRNRAP. Combining the CDR3 with reference TRBV12-5 and TRBJ2-7 gives the whole variable domain DARVTQTPRHKVTEMGQEVTMRCQPILGHNTVFWYRQTMMQGLELLAYFRNRAPLDDSGMPKDRFSAEMPDATLATLKIQPSEPRDSAVYFCASGLARRGGTPFGEQYFGPGTRLTVT.

The rearrangement uses TRBV6-1 and TRBJ2-2, with 10 bases matching TRBD2. CDR1 and CDR2 from the germline V gene are MNHNS and SASEGT. The CDR3 loop spans 16 amino acids. With V trimmed by 3 bases and J by 5 bases, 6 bases remained unmatched. The CDR3 here is CASSEGTSVRTGELFF. The DNA of the CDR3 is TGTGCCAGCAGTGAGGGGACTAGCGTTCGAACCGGGGAGCTGTTTTTT.

The count of this clone is one. Here the CDR3 reads CASSSLNRGTNEKLFF. In DNA, the CDR3 is TGTGCCAGCAGCTCCCTGAATAGAGGGACTAATGAAAAACTGTTTTTT. V gene TRBV7-2 combines with J gene TRBJ1-4; D uncertain. Germline V gene lookup returns CDR1 SGHTA and CDR2 FQGNSA. This CDR3 comprises 16 residues. The V end was cut by 4 bases, the J end by 2 bases, with 14 bases between.

The V call is TRBV11-3, the J call TRBJ1-4, with D perhaps matching TRBD1 (5 bases). V gave up 4 bases and J gave up 2 bases, with 11 bases separating them. Germline V gives CDR1 SGHNT, CDR2 YENEEA. The CDR3 spans 15 residues. CDR3 DNA: TGTGCCAGCAGCTCACACAGGATGACTAATGAAAAACTGTTTTTT. This codes for CASSSHRMTNEKLFF.